This T cell receptor (beta chain) was identified during a study of blood T cell repertoires in COVID-19 (dated by TCRdb to 2020 to 2021). Notes on the research overall: Samples covering the acute and convalescent phases of COVID-19 were provided by collaborators in the United States, Italy and Spain. The repertoires were released in a freely available public database meant as a resource for research on the immune response to SARS-CoV-2. Deeply sampled blood TCRbeta repertoires from subjects exposed to, actively infected with, or recovered from COVID-19 were included in the dataset. Nearly every sample came with metadata listing a de-identified subject ID, COVID-19 status, age in years and sex. The samples were drawn from the first 160 participants of the ongoing ImmuneRACE study and from over a thousand subjects provided by 6 global collaborators. Where available, HLA class I and class II types were obtained from metadata supplied by the sample provider rather than from assay-based typing. The prospective study material was composed of cDNA or gDNA derived from T cells, B-cell-depleted T cells, or PBMCs.

The germline V end is reduced by 5 bases and the J end by 8 bases; junction bases left unmatched: 8. Reading from cysteine to phenylalanine, the CDR3 counts 15 amino acids. Kept here is only the CDR3 DNA, which spans 45 bases and is read in frame from base 1. From a lookup of the germline V gene (reference sequence), CDR1 and CDR2 are MNHEY and SMNVEV. TCRbeta CDR3 regions were amplified from genomic DNA by means of the immunoSEQ Assay, a bias-controlled multiplex PCR. In the authors' own workflow: The number of nucleated cells in each sample was estimated by amplification of reference gene primers within the assay. To quantify the absolute abundance of each unique TCRbeta CDR3 rearrangement, sequence reads were collapsed and filtered. For each sample, productive Simpson clonality was calculated as the square root of Simpson's diversity index over productive rearrangements. TCRdb carries this immuneACCESS record with in-frame sequences only. Its versions omit some clonotypes, under half of them owing to an unresolved V gene in the studies checked, with the rest unexplained. V and J calls and clone size are given by that table; D and trimming were obtained from the DNA. Within this sample are about 210,000 clones, with around 82% of them counted one time only. The ten largest clones represent 4.3% of the sample.

Note on this clone: The antigen this receptor binds is unknown. No much larger clone is present one base from it, and per-base qualities are unavailable.

Enrolling through a virtual design, the prospective study's participants ranged in age from roughly 18 to 90 years and lived across 24 United States geographic areas. Cohort assignment in the prospective study relied on participant-reported clinical history from a screening survey and a study questionnaire. In the prospective study, mobile phlebotomists collected whole blood, serum and a nasopharyngeal or oropharyngeal swab from each participant. Participants in the prospective study had the option to provide additional blood draws and questionnaires over an approximately 2-month period. Before DNA extraction, blood samples from the prospective study were shipped at room temperature or frozen. The research as a whole found: The quantity of clinical and demographic metadata differed by source and by participant and was supplied without curation.

The rearranged chain carries TRBV27 and TRBJ1-6, with 8 bases aligning to TRBD1. The material sequenced was PBMCs or T cells enriched from blood (not recorded which). This TCR was recovered from a man under 40 with acute COVID-19. The DNA reads TGTGCCAGCAGTATGACAGGGGCAGGTGATTCACCCCTCCACTTT. This codes for CASSMTGAGDSPLHF.